Given below is one TCR beta chain in context. The data originate from a study of T cell changes during pregnancy in multiple sclerosis. Clones were read by immunoSEQ multiplex PCR, and TCRdb kept only the in-frame ones, dropping some. The sample consists of about 30,000 clones, about 90% of them appearing once. Germline-derived CDR1 and CDR2 are SGDLS and YYNGEE. V was clipped by 3 bases and J by 9 bases; unmatched bases: 5. The CDR3 covers 15 residues. The sample here was CD8+ T cells from peripheral blood mononuclear cells, taken before pregnancy. The genes are TRBV9 and TRBJ2-1, with 14 bases aligning to TRBD2. This receptor was identified in a female donor with multiple sclerosis, enrolled in a pregnancy study. The CDR3 nucleotides read TGTGCCAGCAGCGCGGGACTAGCGGGAGTGAGTGAGCAGTTCTTC. It codes for CASSAGLAGVSEQFF.